This TCR beta chain stems from a study of cytomegalovirus exposure and HLA in healthy donors. Germline V gene sequence: CDR1 SGDLS, CDR2 YYNGEE. The CDR3 contains 14 residues. The germline V and J ends were trimmed by 3 bases and 0 bases, with 9 bases remaining between them. Both 60 Vbeta primers and 13 Jbeta primers went into the PCR. Using immunoSEQ multiplex PCR, the repertoire was profiled, and TCRdb retains in-frame clones only, with some absent. The sample contains roughly 120,000 clones, around 70% of which appear only once. This clone was detected once. The receptor was isolated from a woman aged 40 to 50 in good health and CMV-seropositive. This rearrangement joins TRBV9 to TRBJ1-1; no clear D gene. The sample taken for sequencing was PBMCs. The CDR3 sequence: CASSARTLNTEAFF. The CDR3 DNA reads as TGTGCCAGCAGCGCCCGGACTTTGAACACTGAAGCTTTCTTT.